A single sample is the source of the 28 T cell receptor beta chains below, sequenced in a study of molecular identifiers for immune sequencing clone quantification. Each CDR3 protein gets one entry after TCRdb re-called the PCR reads with MiXCR. The table lists more than 550,000 distinct CDR3 sequences, roughly 25% of them singletons. Sequenced sample: naive CD8+ T cells from blood, with Jurkat cell RNA spiked in. Subset given: FACS-sorted CD8+CD4-CCR7+CD45RA+ naive T cells. Source of these receptors: a human donor in good health. Some libraries in this study had Jurkat cell RNA spiked in.

As for this clonotype: A read error may account for a junction end that differs from germline. The V and J genes are TRBV27 and TRBJ1-4; 7 bases agree with TRBD1. Germline CDR1 and CDR2: MNHEY and SMNVEV (reference sequence). The CDR3 contains 19 residues. The CDR3 reads CASSLLGTVRSQLSEKLSF. Written as DNA, the CDR3 is TGTGCCAGCAGTTTACTAGGGACAGTCCGCTCGCAACTAAGTGAAAAACTGTCTTTT.

This clonotype was seen a few times. The genes are TRBV19 and TRBJ1-5; D ambiguous. The CDR3 runs to 15 residues. Germline CDR1 LNHDA, CDR2 SQIVND (reference sequence). V lost 1 base and J 1 base, leaving 8 bases between the germline ends. The CDR3 spells CASSIASGSNQPQHF. CDR3 in DNA: TGTGCCAGTAGTATAGCTTCTGGGAGCAATCAGCCCCAGCATTTT.

This clonotype was counted ten times or more. The V gene is TRBV7-9, the J gene TRBJ2-7; TRBD1 or TRBD2 may be the D gene (6 bases each). The germline V gene encodes CDR1 SEHNR and CDR2 FQNEAQ (reference sequence). V dropped 5 bases and J dropped 7 bases, with 15 bases sitting between them. This CDR3 contains 13 residues. CDR3 nucleotides: TGTGCCAGCAGCCTAACAGGGAGCGGGGAGCAGTACTTC. Translating it yields CASSLTGSGEQYF.

DNA for the CDR3: TGTGCCAGCAGTTTCCCTTACGGGGTGAACACCGGGGAGCTGTTTTTT. It codes for CASSFPYGVNTGELFF. The chain has TRBV12-3 or TRBV12-4 and TRBJ2-2, with D perhaps TRBD2 (5 bases). This CDR3 has 16 amino acids. V lost 3 bases and J lost 1, with 12 bases in between.

The rearrangement links TRBV13 to TRBJ2-2; D might be TRBD1 (5 bases). Trimming took off 5 bases at V and 5 bases at J, with 18 bases between the two ends. CDR3 size: 16 residues. Germline assignment: CDR1 PRHDT and CDR2 FYEKMQ (reference sequence). The DNA for the CDR3 is TGTGCCAGCAGCCCATCGGGCCAGGGAAAAACCGGGGAGCTGTTTTTT. Its translation is CASSPSGQGKTGELFF.

In its sample, this clonotype was seen a few times. The chain uses TRBV6-6 and TRBJ2-7; 11 nucleotides align to TRBD2. Per the germline V gene, CDR1 is MNHNY and CDR2 is SVGAGI (reference sequence). Trimming at V came to 0 bases and at J to 5 bases, leaving 9 bases not matched to a gene. The CDR3 is 17 amino acids. CDR3 nucleotides: TGTGCCAGCAGTTACTCTAGCGGGAGGGTCCCCTTTGACGAGCAGTACTTC. Translation: CASSYSSGRVPFDEQYF.

This clonotype occurred many times. This chain connects TRBV29-1 to TRBJ2-7; 7 nucleotides agree with TRBD2. J was trimmed by 4 bases and V by 6 bases; bases with no gene match: 18. Germline V gives CDR1 SQVTM, CDR2 ANQGSEA. The CDR3 contains 16 residues. The DNA for the CDR3 is TGCAGCGTGAAGTCTCCGCGGGAGAACTTACGATACGAGCAGTACTTC. Residues: CSVKSPRENLRYEQYF.

V and J are TRBV15 and TRBJ2-7, with D possibly matching TRBD1 (6 bases). Trimming cost V 3 bases and J 3 bases, with 30 bases left between them. This CDR3 has 20 amino acids. The germline V gene encodes CDR1 LNHNV and CDR2 YYDKDF (reference sequence). CDR3 residues: CATSRERDTTLDSRNYEQYF. CDR3 in DNA: TGTGCCACCAGCAGGGAAAGGGACACCACCTTGGACTCCCGAAACTACGAGCAGTACTTC.

With respect to this clonotype: With a much larger clone just one base away, this may be a read error. The chain recombines TRBV5-1 with TRBJ2-2, with 9 bases fitting TRBD2. Trimming removed 2 bases from V and 4 bases from J; junction bases left unmatched: 12. Germline CDR1 and CDR2: SGHRS and YFSETQ. The CDR3 spans 18 residues. CDR3 residues: CASSFGTSRSGGTGELFF. CDR3 coding DNA: TGCGCCAGCAGCTTCGGGACTAGCAGGAGTGGCGGCACCGGGGAGCTGTTTTTT.

This clonotype showed up many times. The V call is TRBV4-2, the J call TRBJ2-1; TRBD2 is a possible D gene (5 bases). Germline V lookup: CDR1 LGHNA, CDR2 YNFKEQ. Between the trimmed V and J ends, which lost 3 bases and 8 bases, there was a span of 8 bases. The CDR3 runs to 12 residues. The CDR3 sequence is CASSHVGDEQFF. The CDR3 bases are TGTGCCAGCAGCCATGTCGGGGATGAGCAGTTCTTC.

The rearrangement uses TRBV14 and TRBJ1-6; unclear D gene. Germline V gives CDR1 SGHDN, CDR2 FVKESK. Between the trimmed V and J ends, which lost 4 bases and 6 bases, there was a span of 16 bases. This CDR3 region has 16 residues. This chain's CDR3 is CASSPWLRPLNSPLHF. The CDR3 DNA reads TGTGCCAGCAGCCCATGGCTCCGGCCTCTTAATTCACCCCTCCACTTT.

The sample holds many counts of this clonotype. The rearrangement joins TRBV6-1 to TRBJ2-3, with D perhaps matching TRBD1 (6 bases). In germline, CDR1 is MNHNS, CDR2 SASEGT. V gave up 6 bases and J gave up 0 bases, with 16 bases separating them. This CDR3 spans 16 amino acids. CDR3 DNA sequence: TGTGCCAGCAGCGCCTATTTGACAGGTAGCACAGATACGCAGTATTTT. It specifies CASSAYLTGSTDTQYF.

The chain recombines TRBV7-9 with TRBJ2-1; D unresolved. Germline V lookup: CDR1 SEHNR, CDR2 FQNEAQ (reference sequence). The CDR3 extends over 15 amino acids. The V end was cut by 4 bases, the J end by 4 bases, with 14 bases between. The CDR3 sequence is CASSSTPGLYNEQFF. In DNA form, the CDR3 reads TGTGCCAGCAGCTCAACTCCGGGTCTTTACAATGAGCAGTTCTTC.

The sample holds many counts of this clonotype. The chain links TRBV12-3 or TRBV12-4 to TRBJ1-1; the D gene is possibly TRBD1 (6 bases). Trimming pared 5 bases from V and 6 bases from J, leaving 13 bases between. There are 13 residues in the CDR3. The CDR3 region is CASSRTVRAEAFF. CDR3 bases: TGTGCCAGCAGTCGGACAGTTCGGGCTGAAGCTTTCTTT.

This clonotype came up many times. The J gene is TRBJ1-5, the V gene TRBV7-6; possible D gene TRBD1, 5 bases. The CDR3 has 16 residues. CDR1 is SGHVS, CDR2 FNYEAQ, per germline. V gave up 2 bases and J gave up 2 bases, with 13 bases separating them. This CDR3 is CASSLRGGFGNQPQHF. The CDR3 DNA is TGTGCCAGCAGCTTACGGGGGGGATTTGGCAATCAGCCCCAGCATTTT.

In regard to this clonotype: This may be a read error: a much more frequent sequence differs by one nucleotide. The chain couples TRBV3-1 to TRBJ2-4; unclear D gene. This CDR3 region has 13 residues. Germline CDR1 and CDR2: LGHDT and YNNKEL (reference sequence). V was clipped by 4 bases and J by 6 bases, with 10 bases between them. The CDR3 DNA follows: TGTGCCAGCAGCCTAGAAGGCCGAAACATTCAGTACTTC. Translated: CASSLEGRNIQYF.

This clonotype has only a few counts. The V and J genes are TRBV19 and TRBJ2-1; TRBD1 is a possible D gene (6 bases). The CDR3 is 14 residues long. Trimming shortened V by 10 bases and J by 2 bases, and 15 bases separated the two germline ends. The germline V gene encodes CDR1 LNHDA and CDR2 SQIVND (reference sequence). Here the CDR3 reads CATLTGGTYNEQFF. CDR3 coding DNA: TGTGCCACTCTGACAGGTGGTACCTACAATGAGCAGTTCTTC. Together with reference TRBV19 and TRBJ2-1, the CDR3 gives the full variable domain: DGGITQSPKYLFRKEGQNVTLSCEQNLNHDAMYWYRQDPGQGLRLIYYSQIVNDFQKGDIAEGYSVSREKKESFPLTVTSAQKNPTAFYLCATLTGGTYNEQFFGPGTRLTVL.

This clonotype appeared many times. V and J are TRBV6-5 and TRBJ2-1, with TRBD2 matching 7 bases. The CDR3 sequence is 13 residues long. CDR1 is MNHEY and CDR2 is SVGAGI in the germline V gene. V lost 2 bases and J lost 14; bases outside the gene matches: 9. CDR3 sequence: CASSYHPAGEKFF. CDR3 nucleotide sequence: TGTGCCAGCAGTTACCACCCGGCGGGGGAGAAGTTCTTC.

This sequence joins TRBV11-2 and TRBJ1-1; 7 bases map to TRBD1. V gave up 4 bases and J gave up 4 bases; unmatched junction bases: 6. The CDR3 sequence is 14 residues long. The germline V gene has CDR1 SGHAT and CDR2 FQNNGV. CDR3 in amino acids: CASSSYDRVTEAFF. For the CDR3, the DNA is TGTGCCAGCAGCTCCTACGACAGGGTCACTGAAGCTTTCTTT.

This clonotype was detected only a few times. The chain recombines TRBV7-9 with TRBJ2-1, with D hard to call. The length of the CDR3 is 13 residues. The V end was cut by 4 bases, the J end by 10 bases, with 14 bases between. CDR1 and CDR2 from the germline V gene are SEHNR and FQNEAQ (reference sequence). CDR3 sequence reads: CASSSYLIDEQFF. CDR3 in DNA: TGTGCCAGCAGCTCCTATCTCATTGACGAGCAGTTCTTC.

As to this clonotype: Because the CDR3 is missing its conserved closing phenylalanine or tryptophan, this is likely a read error. No DNA is shown, since the ends of the CDR3 on it are uncertain; the CDR3 is the one TCRdb lists. This chain uses TRBV27 with TRBJ2-7. The V gene's germline CDR1 is MNHEY and CDR2 SMNVEV (reference sequence). The CDR3 extends over 12 residues, inclusive of both ends. CDR3 protein: CASSSGLYEQCS.

This clonotype was counted only a few times. This chain uses TRBV4-3 with TRBJ2-5; unclear D gene. Germline CDR1 is LGHNA and CDR2 is YSLEER. CDR3 size: 15 residues. Deletions cut 0 bases from V and 3 bases from J, with 11 bases between. CDR3 in DNA: TGCGCCAGCAGCCAAGATACCGAATGGGAAGAGACCCAGTACTTC. Its protein product is CASSQDTEWEETQYF.

This clonotype was picked up a small number of times. V and J are TRBV10-3 and TRBJ2-3, with 13 bases aligning to TRBD2. V shed 4 bases, J shed 0 bases, and the junction held 10 bases outside the gene matches. CDR3 length: 19 amino acids. Germline V lookup: CDR1 ENHRY, CDR2 SYGVKD. This CDR3 reads CAISASRLAGGTSTDTQYF. CDR3 sequence (DNA): TGTGCCATCAGTGCTTCGAGACTAGCGGGGGGAACTAGCACAGATACGCAGTATTTT.

This clonotype showed up many times. The V gene is TRBV7-9, the J gene TRBJ2-7; D unresolved. Germline CDR1 reads SEHNR; CDR2 reads FQNEAQ (reference sequence). Trimming stripped 5 bases from V and 0 bases from J, with 5 bases between. The CDR3 consists of 12 residues. The CDR3 sequence: CASSHFSYEQYF. The CDR3 DNA sequence: TGTGCCAGCAGCCACTTCTCCTACGAGCAGTACTTC.

The sample holds a few counts of this clonotype. CDR3 in DNA: TGTGCCATCAGTGATGCCCCACAGGGGGCCCCACCCGAGCAGTACTTC. It is translated as CAISDAPQGAPPEQYF. The chain recombines TRBV10-3 with TRBJ2-7; the match to TRBD1 covers 9 bases. The trim removed 3 bases at V and 6 bases at J, leaving 12 bases unmatched. Germline CDR1 is ENHRY and CDR2 is SYGVKD. CDR3 length: 16 residues.

This clonotype was detected ten times or more. The rearrangement links TRBV7-2 to TRBJ2-3; no firm D call. Germline loops: CDR1 SGHTA, CDR2 FQGNSA. The length of the CDR3 is 13 residues. The V gene lost 2 bases and the J gene lost 5 bases, with 8 bases spanning the gap. CDR3 DNA: TGTGCCAGCAGCTTATATGGCGGAGATACGCAGTATTTT. Protein: CASSLYGGDTQYF. The full variable domain, its missing parts supplied by reference TRBV7-2 and TRBJ2-3, is GAGVSQSPSNKVTEKGKDVELRCDPISGHTALYWYRQSLGQGLEFLIYFQGNSAPDKSGLPSDRFSAERTGGSVSTLTIQRTQQEDSAVYLCASSLYGGDTQYFGPGTRLTVL.

This chain joins TRBV6-5 and TRBJ2-2; 10 bases are a match to TRBD2. This CDR3 is built from 16 residues. V lost 5 bases, J lost 2 bases, and 5 bases stayed unmatched. Per germline, CDR1 MNHEY and CDR2 SVGAGI. The CDR3 DNA sequence: TGTGCCAGCAGTAACCCTAGCGGGGGTAACACCGGGGAGCTGTTTTTT. The encoded protein is CASSNPSGGNTGELFF.

This clonotype was detected many times. The chain uses TRBV2 and TRBJ1-1, with a weak D call TRBD1 (6 bases). Germline values: CDR1 SNHLY, CDR2 FYNNEI. V was trimmed by 5 bases and J by 7 bases, leaving 11 bases between them. The CDR3 consists of 12 residues. DNA for the CDR3: TGTGCCAGCAGTTGGACAGTCGTTGAAGCTTTCTTT. Protein product: CASSWTVVEAFF.